This T cell receptor (beta chain) was retrieved from a study of blood T cell repertoires in COVID-19. Study-wide background: In each case, the material was cDNA or gDNA derived from T cells, B-cell-depleted T cells, or PBMCs.

The authors' processing: Estimation of nucleated cell counts relied on the amplification of reference gene primers. The protocol was immunoSEQ multiplex PCR, while the TCRdb copy is restricted to in-frame clones and leaves out a portion. From that table come the V and J calls and clone size; the DNA was used to work out D and trimming. The repertoire includes 70,000 or so clones, roughly 72% of them detected once, and 15% sits in the top ten. This clone has more than one count but fewer than ten. This receptor was taken from a man aged 55-75 years with COVID-19, enrolled during active disease. Sequencing input: peripheral blood.

CDR3 DNA sequence: TGTGCCAGCAGCCAGCAGGGGGCGGACTACGAGCAGTACTTC. Protein product: CASSQQGADYEQYF. This chain links TRBV4-2 with TRBJ2-7; 8 nucleotides match TRBD1. The CDR3 has 14 residues. The junction had 4 bases not matched to a gene; V was cut back by 3 bases and J by 3 bases. Germline values: CDR1 LGHNA, CDR2 YNFKEQ.